These 12 T cell receptor beta chains originate from one sample sequenced in a study of CD8 T cells in Susac syndrome (dated by TCRdb to about 2019). The method was the immunoSEQ multiplex PCR assay. RNA was extracted with the RNeasy kit and 0.5 to 1 ug was reverse transcribed using random hexamers. TCRdb passed the public sequencing reads through fastp at Q25 and MiXCR, retaining productive beta sequences. Entries are consolidated by CDR3 protein sequence, retaining the most common genes and DNA. The sample has more than 150,000 distinct CDR3 sequences on record, approximately 96% of them singletons. The ten largest account for around 0.21% of the sample. Material for sequencing was CD8+ T cells from PBMCs. These receptors originate from a human donor with multiple sclerosis.

V and J are TRBV4-1 and TRBJ2-1; the D gene is possibly TRBD2 (5 bases). CDR3 size: 17 residues. V was pared by 4 bases and J by 1 base, with 17 bases between. Per the germline V gene, CDR1 is MGHRA and CDR2 is YSYEKL. The DNA for the CDR3 is TGCGCCAGCAGCCCTCGGACTGCCCCAAATTCCTACAATGAGCAGTTCTTC. Translating it yields CASSPRTAPNSYNEQFF.

The chain carries TRBV7-9 and TRBJ1-2; D remains ambiguous. The CDR3 loop spans 13 amino acids. Germline V gene data show CDR1 as SEHNR and CDR2 as FQNEAQ (reference sequence). Trimming removed 3 bases from V and 6 bases from J, with 11 bases in between. CDR3 coding DNA: TGTGCCAGCAGCTTTGGCCACCCGGATGGCTACACCTTC. This encodes CASSFGHPDGYTF.

This clonotype was counted between two and nine times. The V and J genes are TRBV28 and TRBJ2-5; the D gene is possibly TRBD2 (6 bases). CDR3 length equals 13 residues. V gave up 2 bases and J gave up 5 bases, with 9 bases separating them. Germline loops: CDR1 MDHEN, CDR2 SYDVKM. The CDR3 spells CASSLAGRETQYF. The DNA for the CDR3 is TGTGCCAGCAGTTTAGCGGGGCGGGAGACCCAGTACTTC.

The genes are TRBV29-1 and TRBJ2-7; perhaps TRBD1 as D (6 bases). The CDR3 extends over 15 amino acids. Germline-derived CDR1 and CDR2 are SQVTM and ANQGSEA. V was cut by 1 base and J by 2 bases, with 15 bases left in between. CDR3 amino acids: CSVEGQAPNPYEQYF. In DNA form, the CDR3 reads TGCAGCGTTGAAGGACAGGCCCCAAACCCCTACGAGCAGTACTTC.

CDR3 in amino acids: CASSEVDRGNTIYF. The CDR3 DNA sequence: TGTGCCAGCAGTGAGGTGGACAGGGGAAACACCATATATTTT. The chain has TRBV2 and TRBJ1-3; 7 positions agree with TRBD1. CDR3 length: 14 residues. Germline V gene sequence: CDR1 SNHLY, CDR2 FYNNEI. J gave up 4 bases and V 3 bases, and 3 bases lay outside the gene matches. Looking up the rest from reference TRBV2 and TRBJ1-3 gives the full variable domain: EPEVTQTPSHQVTQMGQEVILRCVPISNHLYFYWYRQILGQKVEFLVSFYNNEISEKSEIFDDQFSVERPDGSNFTLKIRSTKLEDSAMYFCASSEVDRGNTIYFGEGSWLTVV.

The chain is built from TRBV6-2 or TRBV6-3 and TRBJ2-1; D not certain. CDR1 and CDR2 from the germline V gene are MNHEY and SVGEGT. Trimming took 0 bases from V and 6 from J, leaving 12 bases between them. This CDR3 has 15 amino acids. CDR3 residues: CASSYSVKPTNEQFF. The CDR3, as DNA: TGTGCCAGCAGTTACTCGGTCAAGCCCACCAATGAGCAGTTCTTC.

The CDR3 loop is CSVRDRGPGEKLFF. CDR3 bases: TGCAGCGTGAGGGACAGGGGGCCAGGTGAAAAACTGTTTTTT. The chain couples TRBV29-1 to TRBJ1-4; TRBD1 aligns across 12 bases. Unmatched junction bases numbered 6, after V lost 6 bases and J lost 7 bases. This CDR3 region has 14 residues. CDR1 is SQVTM, CDR2 ANQGSEA, per germline.

The chain joins TRBV9 to TRBJ1-2; tentatively, D is TRBD1 (6 bases). V lost 3 bases and J lost 3, with 9 bases in between. The CDR3 spans 13 residues. CDR1 and CDR2 (germline): SGDLS, YYNGEE. The CDR3 reads CASSDRQDYGYTF. The CDR3 DNA is TGTGCCAGCAGCGACAGACAGGACTATGGCTACACCTTC.

This clonotype has a handful of counts. The chain carries TRBV6-2 or TRBV6-3 and TRBJ2-3; D uncertain. The length of the CDR3 is 12 residues. CDR1 and CDR2 (germline): MNHEY, SVGEGT. V was clipped by 3 bases and J by 5 bases, with 6 bases between them. For the CDR3, the DNA is TGTGCCAGCAGTTATGGTCAAGATACGCAGTATTTT. It is translated as CASSYGQDTQYF.

The chain recombines TRBV27 with TRBJ2-5, with D possibly TRBD2 on 6 matching bases. V was trimmed by 6 bases and J by 5 bases, leaving 16 bases between them. Germline V gene lookup returns CDR1 MNHEY and CDR2 SMNVEV (reference sequence). The CDR3 covers 14 residues. The CDR3 spells CASRSSEFSETQYF. The CDR3 DNA is TGTGCCAGCAGGTCTAGCGAATTCTCGGAGACCCAGTACTTC.

V gene TRBV7-9 combines with J gene TRBJ1-1, with D unclear. The CDR3 length is 12 residues. V was clipped by 4 bases and J by 7 bases, with 10 bases between them. CDR1 is SEHNR and CDR2 is FQNEAQ in the germline V gene (reference sequence). CDR3 residues: CASSSSFGEAFF. The CDR3 nucleotides are TGTGCCAGCAGCTCCTCGTTTGGTGAAGCTTTCTTT.

The rearrangement joins TRBV27 to TRBJ1-5; the D gene is possibly TRBD1 (6 bases). Trimming cost V 5 bases and J 4 bases, with 12 bases left between them. Germline V gene lookup returns CDR1 MNHEY and CDR2 SMNVEV (reference sequence). CDR3 size: 14 residues. The CDR3 sequence is CASSDRPVNQPQHF. CDR3 coding DNA: TGTGCCAGCAGTGACAGGCCAGTTAATCAGCCCCAGCATTTT.